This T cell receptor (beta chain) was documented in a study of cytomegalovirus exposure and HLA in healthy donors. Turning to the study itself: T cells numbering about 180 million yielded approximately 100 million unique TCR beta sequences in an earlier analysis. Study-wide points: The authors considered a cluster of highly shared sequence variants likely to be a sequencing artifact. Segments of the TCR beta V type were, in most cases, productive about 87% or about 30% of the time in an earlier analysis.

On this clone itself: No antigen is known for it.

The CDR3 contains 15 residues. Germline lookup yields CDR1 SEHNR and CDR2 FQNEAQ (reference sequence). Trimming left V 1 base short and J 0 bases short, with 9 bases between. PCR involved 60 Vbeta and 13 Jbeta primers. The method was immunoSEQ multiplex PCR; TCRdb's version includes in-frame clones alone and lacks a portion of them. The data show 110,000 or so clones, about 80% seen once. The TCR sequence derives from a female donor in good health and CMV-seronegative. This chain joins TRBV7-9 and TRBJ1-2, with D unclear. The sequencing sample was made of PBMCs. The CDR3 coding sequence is TGTGCCAGCAGCTTAGATCGGGGTGCTAACTATGGCTACACCTTC. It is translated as CASSLDRGANYGYTF. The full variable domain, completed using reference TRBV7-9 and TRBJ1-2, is DTGVSQNPRHKITKRGQNVTFRCDPISEHNRLYWYRQTLGQGPEFLTYFQNEAQLEKSRLLSDRFSAERPKGSFSTLEIQRTEQGDSAMYLCASSLDRGANYGYTFGSGTRLTVV.